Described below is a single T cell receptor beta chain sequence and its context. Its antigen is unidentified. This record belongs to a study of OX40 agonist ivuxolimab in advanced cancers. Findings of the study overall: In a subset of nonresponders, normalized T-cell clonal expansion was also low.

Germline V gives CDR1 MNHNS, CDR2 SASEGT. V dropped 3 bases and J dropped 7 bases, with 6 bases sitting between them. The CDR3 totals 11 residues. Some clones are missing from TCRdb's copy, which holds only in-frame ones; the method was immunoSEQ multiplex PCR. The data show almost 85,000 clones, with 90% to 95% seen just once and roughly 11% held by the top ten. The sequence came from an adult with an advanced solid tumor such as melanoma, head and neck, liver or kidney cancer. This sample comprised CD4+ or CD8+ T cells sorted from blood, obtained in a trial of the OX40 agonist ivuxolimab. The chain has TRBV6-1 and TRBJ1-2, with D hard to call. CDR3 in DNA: TGTGCCAGCAGTGATACGGGTGGCTACACCTTC. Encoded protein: CASSDTGGYTF.